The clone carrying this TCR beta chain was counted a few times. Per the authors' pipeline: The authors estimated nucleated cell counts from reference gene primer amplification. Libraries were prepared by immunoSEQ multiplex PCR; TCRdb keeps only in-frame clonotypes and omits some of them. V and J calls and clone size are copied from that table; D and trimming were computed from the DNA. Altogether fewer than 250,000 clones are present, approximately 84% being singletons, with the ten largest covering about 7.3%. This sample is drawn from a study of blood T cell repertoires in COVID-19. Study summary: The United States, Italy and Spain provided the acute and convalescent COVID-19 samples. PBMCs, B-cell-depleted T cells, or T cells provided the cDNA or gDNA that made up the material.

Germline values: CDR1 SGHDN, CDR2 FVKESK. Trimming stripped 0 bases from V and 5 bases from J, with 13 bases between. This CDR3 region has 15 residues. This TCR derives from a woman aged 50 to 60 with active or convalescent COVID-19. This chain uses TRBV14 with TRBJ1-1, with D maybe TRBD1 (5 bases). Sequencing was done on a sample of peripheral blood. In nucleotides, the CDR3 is TGTGCCAGCAGCCAAGATAGGGGCCGCGGAACTGAAGCTTTCTTT. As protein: CASSQDRGRGTEAFF.